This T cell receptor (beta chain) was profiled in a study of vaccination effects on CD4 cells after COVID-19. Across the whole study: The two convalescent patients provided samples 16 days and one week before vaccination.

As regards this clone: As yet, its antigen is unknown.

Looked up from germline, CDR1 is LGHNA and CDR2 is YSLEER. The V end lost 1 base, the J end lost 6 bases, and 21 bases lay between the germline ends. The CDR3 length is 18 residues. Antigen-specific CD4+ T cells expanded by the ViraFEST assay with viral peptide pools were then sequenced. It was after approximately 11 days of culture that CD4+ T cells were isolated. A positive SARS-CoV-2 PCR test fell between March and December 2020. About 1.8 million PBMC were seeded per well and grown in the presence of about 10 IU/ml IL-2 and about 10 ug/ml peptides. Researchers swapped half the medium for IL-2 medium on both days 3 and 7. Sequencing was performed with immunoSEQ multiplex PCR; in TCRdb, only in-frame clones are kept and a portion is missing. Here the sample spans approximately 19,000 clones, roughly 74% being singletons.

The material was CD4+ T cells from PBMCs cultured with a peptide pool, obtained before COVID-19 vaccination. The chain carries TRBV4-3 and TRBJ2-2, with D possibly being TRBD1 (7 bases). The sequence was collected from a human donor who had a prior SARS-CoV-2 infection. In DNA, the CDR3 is TGCGCCAGCAGCCAAGTCTTCATCCAGGGGGGACACTCCGGGGAGCTGTTTTTT. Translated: CASSQVFIQGGHSGELFF.